This TCR beta chain was profiled in a study of blood T cell repertoires in COVID-19. Germline V gene lookup returns CDR1 LNHDA and CDR2 SQIVND (reference sequence). This CDR3 is 14 amino acids long. The V gene lost 3 bases and the J gene lost 5 bases, with 14 bases spanning the gap. This clone appeared a single time. Sequencing was performed with immunoSEQ multiplex PCR; in TCRdb, only in-frame clones are kept and a portion is missing. Here the sample spans approximately 76,000 clones, around 88% being singletons. J is TRBJ2-7 and V is TRBV19; TRBD2 might be the D (6 bases). Input material: peripheral blood. The TCR comes from a man older than 75 with active or convalescent COVID-19. The DNA for the CDR3 is TGTGCCAGTAGTATGGCGGGACTTGGCCACGAGCAGTACTTC. This translates into CASSMAGLGHEQYF.